The clone carrying this TCR beta chain was seen at least ten times. Its antigen is unknown. The record originates from a study of T-cell memory formation after mild COVID-19. CDR3 length: 13 amino acids. V lost 2 bases and J 3 bases, leaving 5 bases between the germline ends. TCRdb reprocessed the 5' RACE reads via MiXCR and lists one record per CDR3 protein. The sample holds approximately 150,000 distinct CDR3 sequences, 5.5% to 7% seen once. Overall study findings and caveats: Some SARS-CoV-2-responding clones were already detected in memory before infection. Second-wave clones reaching peak frequency on day 37 lacked confirmed SARS-CoV-2 specificity. Day 15 to 85 contracting clones showed balanced CD4/CD8; later expanders leaned CD4+.

The sample taken for sequencing was PBMCs or a T cell subset sorted from them (not recorded which). This receptor was identified in an adult woman who had mild COVID-19 (a few samples of this study predate the infection). Cell type and time point are not known. The rearrangement links TRBV12-3 or TRBV12-4 to TRBJ2-1, with a weak D call TRBD1 (5 bases). The CDR3 coding sequence is TGTGCCAGCAGTTTACAGGGCTACAATGAGCAGTTCTTC. Residues: CASSLQGYNEQFF.